This paragraph covers one TCR beta chain sequence. This clonotype has ten or more counts. It has no known antigen specificity. Qualities for individual bases were not recorded, and no much larger clone is one base off. Hyperthyroidism was considered stable if no progression to ophthalmopathy occurred within 18 months of follow-up. The hyperthyroidism patients were 18 to 65 years old and newly diagnosed, with a disease duration of less than 2 months. Patients were excluded if they had other autoimmune diseases, uncontrolled infections, pregnancy or lactation. Diagnosis relied on clinical symptoms, serum thyroxine, TRAb, thyroid ultrasound and orbital computed tomography. Using Ficoll-Paque density gradient centrifugation, PBMCs were isolated from about 10 ml of fresh peripheral blood. Total RNA was extracted using Trizol reagent, and RNA quality was checked on an Agilent 2100 Bioanalyzer. This entry belongs to a study of Graves' ophthalmopathy and Graves' hyperthyroidism listed by TCRdb under 2018. Study-level background: Peripheral blood samples were taken at the time of initial diagnosis, before any treatment was given. TCR beta repertoire signatures were used to distinguish Graves' ophthalmopathy from Graves' hyperthyroidism and to predict progression to ophthalmopathy. In total, over 130 blood samples were TCR-sequenced: approximately 42 ophthalmopathy, 75 hyperthyroidism and 17 hyperthyroidism-to-ophthalmopathy patients. To explore V-J signatures that separate ophthalmopathy from hyperthyroidism, a discovery set of about a hundred patients was enrolled, consisting of roughly 45 with ophthalmopathy and around 57 with stable hyperthyroidism. An independent validation cohort was composed of 18 hyperthyroidism patients and around 15 patients who later progressed from hyperthyroidism to ophthalmopathy. T-cell repertoires of thyroid tissue and blood were compared in a handful of hyperthyroidism patients. After sampling, hyperthyroidism patients received methimazole starting at 30 mg daily, and ophthalmopathy patients received high-dose intravenous methylprednisolone.

Summary of the overall study and its limitations: In validation, the model predicted ophthalmopathy progression with more than 55% sensitivity and about 77% specificity; some twelve predicted patients were CT-confirmed with GO in a median of 6.5 months. The 13-signature model separated ophthalmopathy from stable hyperthyroidism with approximately 88% sensitivity and approximately 81% specificity in cross-validation, and 80%/75% in the test set. Most of the expanded thyroid clonotypes with a frequency above 0.001 were also detected in blood, and it was suggested that the thyroid immune response may be reflected by blood repertoires. Sample size was not predetermined statistically, and investigators were not blinded to group allocation.

The CDR1 and CDR2 encoded by the germline V gene are KGHSH and LQKENI. V and J lose 1 base and 3 bases, and a span of 13 bases separates them. The CDR3 contains 15 residues, cysteine and phenylalanine counted. Only CDR3 DNA is held: 45 bases, read in frame from base 1. For repertoire sequencing, the TCR beta CDR3 regions were amplified from RNA transcripts. The first round of RT-PCR was done with HTBI primers and the Qiagen OneStep RT-PCR kit, and was followed by a second round of multiplex PCR, then size selection and purification. Sequencing of the libraries was carried out on an Illumina HiSeq2000 in paired-end mode with 100 bp reads. The source study handled its data this way. Reads were processed with SOAPnuke, discarding reads with adapters, uncalled bases, mean Phred below 15, or no exact constant-primer or identifier match. COPE v1.2.5 was used to merge high-quality paired reads. Unique nucleotide sequences were defined as clonotypes and aligned to IMGT TRB V, D and J references using MiTCR v1.1. Analysis was restricted to V-J combinations with a frequency above 0.0001, which covered roughly 99% of repertoires. For each V-J combination, a TCR clonal expansion and chaos score was defined as F50 clonal expansion divided by the chaos observed in the TCRdist matrix. Welch's t-statistics and random forest were used to reduce features to 10 to 15 V-J combinations, which were fed into a naive Bayes classifier. The Morisita-Horn index was used to measure how similar the thyroid and blood repertoires were. TCRdb itself trimmed the public reads at Q25 with fastp, ran MiXCR and retained productive beta chains. Rows are combined by CDR3 protein, so each entry shows the most common genes and DNA. These V and J calls originate from TCRdb's pipeline instead of the authors' own analysis. For this sample there are roughly 400,000 distinct CDR3 sequences; roughly 15% appear just once. Clones ranked in the top ten supply 2.4% of the sample.

The material sequenced was peripheral blood. Recombination connected TRBV18 to TRBJ2-7; the D gene is perhaps TRBD1 or TRBD2, as each covers 6 bases. The sequence derives from an adult woman with stable Graves' hyperthyroidism. The DNA is as follows: TGTGCCAGCTCACCACGGGGGGCGCGGAACTACGAGCAGTACTTC. The translation is CASSPRGARNYEQYF.